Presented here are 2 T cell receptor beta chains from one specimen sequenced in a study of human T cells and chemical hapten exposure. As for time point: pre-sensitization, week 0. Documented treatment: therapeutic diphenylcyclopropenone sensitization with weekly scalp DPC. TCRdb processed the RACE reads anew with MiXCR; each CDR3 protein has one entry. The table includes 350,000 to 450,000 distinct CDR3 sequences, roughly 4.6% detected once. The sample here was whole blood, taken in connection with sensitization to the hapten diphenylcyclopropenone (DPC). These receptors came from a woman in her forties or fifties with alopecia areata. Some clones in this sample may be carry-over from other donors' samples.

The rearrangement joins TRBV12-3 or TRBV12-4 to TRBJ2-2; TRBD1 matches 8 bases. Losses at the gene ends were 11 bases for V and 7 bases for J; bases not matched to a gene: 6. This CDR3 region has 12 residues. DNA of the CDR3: TGTGCCGCAGGACAGGGCAACGGGGAGCTGTTTTTT. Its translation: CAAGQGNGELFF.

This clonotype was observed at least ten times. This chain's CDR3 is CSVEEVAWEQFF. In DNA form, the CDR3 reads TGCAGCGTTGAAGAAGTAGCATGGGAGCAGTTCTTC. V is TRBV29-1 and J is TRBJ2-1; D gene ambiguous. Trimming took off 0 bases at V and 10 bases at J, with 10 bases between the two ends. The CDR3 is 12 amino acids. Germline-derived CDR1 and CDR2 are SQVTM and ANQGSEA.